This TCR beta chain was found in a study of graft-versus-host responses after intestinal transplantation. The study's findings and limits: Detection of GvH clones occurred in recipient marrow, and some had their first appearance in ileum or blood. After transplant, early declines in HvG clones were associated with peak levels of circulating GvH clones.

The repertoire was sequenced with immunoSEQ multiplex PCR; TCRdb's copy has only in-frame clones and lacks some. This repertoire shows more than 90,000 clones, around 92% found once; its top ten account for roughly 1.2%. CDR3 size: 14 residues. Trimming took 6 bases from V and 6 from J; bases not matched to a gene: 8. Germline CDR1 is MNHNS and CDR2 is SASEGT. A word on this clone: No antigen is known for it.

The material sequenced was unstimulated CD8+ T cells sorted from spleen or lymph node cells, taken before transplant. V and J are TRBV6-1 and TRBJ2-1; 7 nucleotides line up with TRBD1. The TCR was taken from a human donor who was the organ donor for an intestinal transplant. CDR3: CASSDLYRGNEQFF. In DNA, the CDR3 is TGTGCCAGCAGCGACCTCTACAGGGGCAATGAGCAGTTCTTC.